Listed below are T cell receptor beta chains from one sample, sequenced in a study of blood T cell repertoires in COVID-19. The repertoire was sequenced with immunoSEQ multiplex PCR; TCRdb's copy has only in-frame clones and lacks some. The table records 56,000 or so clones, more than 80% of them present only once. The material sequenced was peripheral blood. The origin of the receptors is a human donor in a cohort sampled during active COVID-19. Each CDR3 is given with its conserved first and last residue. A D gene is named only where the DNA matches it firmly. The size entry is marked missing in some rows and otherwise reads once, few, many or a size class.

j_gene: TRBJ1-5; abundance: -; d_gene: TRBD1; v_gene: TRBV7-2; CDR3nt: TGTGCCAGCAGCTTAGTAGGGGGCAGTTTCTTCAATCAGCCCCAGCATTTT; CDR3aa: CASSLVGGSFFNQPQHF
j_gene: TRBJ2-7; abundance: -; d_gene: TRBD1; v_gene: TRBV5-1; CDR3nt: TGCGCCAGCAGCAAGACAGGGCCCTCCTACGAGCAGTACTTC; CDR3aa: CASSKTGPSYEQYF
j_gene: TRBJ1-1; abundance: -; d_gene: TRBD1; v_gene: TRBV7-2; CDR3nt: TGTGCCAGCAGCTTAAACACCGGGACAGCGGGCACTGAAGCTTTCTTT; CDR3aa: CASSLNTGTAGTEAFF
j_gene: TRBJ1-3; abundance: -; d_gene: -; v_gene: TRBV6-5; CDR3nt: TGTGCCAGCAGTTTTACACAGGGAGGAAACACCATATATTTT; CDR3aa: CASSFTQGGNTIYF
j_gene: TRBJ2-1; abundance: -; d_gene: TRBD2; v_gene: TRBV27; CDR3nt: TGTGCCAGCCGCGACAGCGGGGGGCTTTACAATGAGCAGTTCTTC; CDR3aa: CASRDSGGLYNEQFF
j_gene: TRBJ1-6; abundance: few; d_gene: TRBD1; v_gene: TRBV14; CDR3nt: TGTGCCAGCAGCCAGGGACAGCAGAATTCACCCCTCCACTTT; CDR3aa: CASSQGQQNSPLHF
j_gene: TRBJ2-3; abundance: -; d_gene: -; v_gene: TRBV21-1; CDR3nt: TGTGCCAGCAGCAAAGAAGAAGTGGGCAGGGGACCAGATACGCAGTATTTT; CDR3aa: CASSKEEVGRGPDTQYF
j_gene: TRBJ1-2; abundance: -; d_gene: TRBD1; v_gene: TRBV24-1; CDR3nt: TGTGCCACCAGTGACTCGGACAGGGCCTATGGCTACACCTTC; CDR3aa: CATSDSDRAYGYTF
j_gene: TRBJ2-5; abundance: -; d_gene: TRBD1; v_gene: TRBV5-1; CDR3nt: TGCGCCAGCAGCCCCTGGACAGGGACAGGAGAGACCCAGTACTTC; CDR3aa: CASSPWTGTGETQYF
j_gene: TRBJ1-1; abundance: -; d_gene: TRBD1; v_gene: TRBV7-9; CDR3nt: TGTGCCAGCAGCTTAGGGACAGGGGGCCTGTACACTGAAGCTTTCTTT; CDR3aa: CASSLGTGGLYTEAFF
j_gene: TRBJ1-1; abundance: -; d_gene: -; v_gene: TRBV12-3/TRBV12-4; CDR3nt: TGTGCCAGCAGTTTCCAGGGAAACACTGAAGCTTTCTTT; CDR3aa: CASSFQGNTEAFF
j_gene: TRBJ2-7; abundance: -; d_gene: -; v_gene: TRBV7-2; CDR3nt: TGTGCCAGCAGCTTACGCTACGAGCAGTACTTC; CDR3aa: CASSLRYEQYF
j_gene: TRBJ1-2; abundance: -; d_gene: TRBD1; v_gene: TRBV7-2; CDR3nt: TGTGCCAGCAGCAGGTCTGGGACAGGGGCCCAATCTAACTATGGCTACACCTTC; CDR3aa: CASSRSGTGAQSNYGYTF
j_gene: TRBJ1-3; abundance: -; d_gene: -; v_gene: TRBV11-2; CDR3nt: TGTGCCAGCAGCTCGTTGTCCTCTGGAAACACCATATATTTT; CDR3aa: CASSSLSSGNTIYF
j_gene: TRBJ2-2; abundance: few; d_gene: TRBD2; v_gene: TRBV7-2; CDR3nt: TGTGCCAGCCAACGGGGGGGCCACGGGGAGCTGTTTTTT; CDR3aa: CASQRGGHGELFF
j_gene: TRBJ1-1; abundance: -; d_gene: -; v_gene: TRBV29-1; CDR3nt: TGCAGCGTTCGCAGGGTATGGGACACTGAAGCTTTCTTT; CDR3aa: CSVRRVWDTEAFF
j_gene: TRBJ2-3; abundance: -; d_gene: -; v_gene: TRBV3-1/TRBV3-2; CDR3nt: TGTGCCAGCAGCCAAGATAGGCGGGGAAGCACAGATACGCAGTATTTT; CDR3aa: CASSQDRRGSTDTQYF
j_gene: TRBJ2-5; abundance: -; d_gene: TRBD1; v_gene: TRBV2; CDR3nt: TGTGCCAGCAGGGCCCAGGGGGCGCGAGGGTCGACCCAGTACTTC; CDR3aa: CASRAQGARGSTQYF
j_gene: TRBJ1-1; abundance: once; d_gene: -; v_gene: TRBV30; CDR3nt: TGTGCCTGGAGTCCCACCTCCGGGACTTTGGCTTTCTTT; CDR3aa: CAWSPTSGTLAFF
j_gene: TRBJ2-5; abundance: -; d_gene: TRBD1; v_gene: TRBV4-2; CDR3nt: TGTGCCAGCAGCCACCTCACGGGACAGGGAAGAGAGACCCAGTACTTC; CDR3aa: CASSHLTGQGRETQYF
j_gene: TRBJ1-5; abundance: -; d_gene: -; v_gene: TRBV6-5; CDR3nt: TGTGCCAGCAGTTACGGGGGGAGTCAGCCCCAGCATTTT; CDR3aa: CASSYGGSQPQHF
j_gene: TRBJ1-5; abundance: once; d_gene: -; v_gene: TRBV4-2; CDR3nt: TGTGCCAGCAGCCAAGTTGAGGGTGGCAATCAGCCCCAGCATTTT; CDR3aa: CASSQVEGGNQPQHF
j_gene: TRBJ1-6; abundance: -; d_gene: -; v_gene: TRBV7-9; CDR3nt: TGTGCCAGCAGCCCAGGGCTTTCCGTGGGGTCACCCCTCCACTTT; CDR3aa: CASSPGLSVGSPLHF
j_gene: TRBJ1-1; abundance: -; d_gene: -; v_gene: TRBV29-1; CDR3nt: TGCAGCGCCTTATCAGGAACCAACACTGAAGCTTTCTTT; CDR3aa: CSALSGTNTEAFF
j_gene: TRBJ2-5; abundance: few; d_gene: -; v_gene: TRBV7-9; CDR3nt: TGTGCCAGCAGCTTTAGGGGACTCCTCCAAGAGACCCAGTACTTC; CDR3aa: CASSFRGLLQETQYF
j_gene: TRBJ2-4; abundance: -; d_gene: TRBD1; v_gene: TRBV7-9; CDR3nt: TGTGCCAGCAGCTCAGACAGGGAGTGGGTCATTCAGTACTTC; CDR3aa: CASSSDREWVIQYF
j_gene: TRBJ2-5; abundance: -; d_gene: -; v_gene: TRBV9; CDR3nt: TGTGCCAGCAGCGTAGTTGGTGCGACGGGCCAAGAGACCCAGTACTTC; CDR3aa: CASSVVGATGQETQYF
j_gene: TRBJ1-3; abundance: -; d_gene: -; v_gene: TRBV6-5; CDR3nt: TGTGCCAGCAGTTATACGGGGGGCTCTGGAAACACCATATATTTT; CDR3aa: CASSYTGGSGNTIYF
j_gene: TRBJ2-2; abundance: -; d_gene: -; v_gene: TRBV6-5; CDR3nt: TGTGCCAGCAGCGCCGCACGGTACACCGGGGAGCTGTTTTTT; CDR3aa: CASSAARYTGELFF
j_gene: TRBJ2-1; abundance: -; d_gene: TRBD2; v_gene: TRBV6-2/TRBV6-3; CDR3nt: TGTGCCAGCAGTTACGGTCTAGCGGGGGAGGAGCAGTTCTTC; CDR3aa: CASSYGLAGEEQFF
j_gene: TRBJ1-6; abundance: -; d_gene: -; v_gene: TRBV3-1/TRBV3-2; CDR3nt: TGTGCCAGCAGCCAAGGTTGGGCAGGGGATAATTCACCCCTCCACTTT; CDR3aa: CASSQGWAGDNSPLHF
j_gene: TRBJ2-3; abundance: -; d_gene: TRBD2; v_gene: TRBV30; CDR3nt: TGTGCCTGGAGGGGGGGGCTAGCGGGAACTACGCAGTATTTT; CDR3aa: CAWRGGLAGTTQYF
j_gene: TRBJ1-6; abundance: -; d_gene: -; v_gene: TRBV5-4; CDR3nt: TGTGCCAGCAGCTTGGGGAGGGGTCGGAATTCACCCCTCCACTTT; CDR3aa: CASSLGRGRNSPLHF
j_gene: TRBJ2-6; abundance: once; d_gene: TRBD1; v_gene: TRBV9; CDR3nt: TGTGCCAGCAGCAGTGACAGGGGCTTCTCTGGGGCCAACGTCCTGACTTTC; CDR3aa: CASSSDRGFSGANVLTF
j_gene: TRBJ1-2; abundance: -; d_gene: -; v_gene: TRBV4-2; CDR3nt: TGTGCCAGCAGCTCCGGGACTCAGCCAGGCTACACCTTC; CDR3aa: CASSSGTQPGYTF
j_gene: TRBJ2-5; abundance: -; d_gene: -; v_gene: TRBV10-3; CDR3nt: TGTGCCATCAGTGAGAGGGACTTAGCGTACCAAGAGACCCAGTACTTC; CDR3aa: CAISERDLAYQETQYF
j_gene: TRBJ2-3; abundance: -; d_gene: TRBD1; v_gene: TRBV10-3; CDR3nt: TGTGCCACCAGAGGACAGGGGGCCACAGATACGCAGTATTTT; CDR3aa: CATRGQGATDTQYF
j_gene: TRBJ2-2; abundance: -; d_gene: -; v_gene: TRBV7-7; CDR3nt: TGTGCCAGCAGCCCAAGAACGGGGGTTACCGGGGAGCTGTTTTTT; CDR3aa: CASSPRTGVTGELFF
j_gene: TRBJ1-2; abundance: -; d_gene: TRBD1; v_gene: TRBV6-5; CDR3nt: TGTGCCAGCAGTCGACAGGGAATGGGTTATGGCTACACCTTC; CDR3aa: CASSRQGMGYGYTF
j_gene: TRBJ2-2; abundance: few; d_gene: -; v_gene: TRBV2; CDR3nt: TGTGCCAGCAGTGAAGATGCAGGGGCGCACACCGGGGAGCTGTTTTTT; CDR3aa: CASSEDAGAHTGELFF
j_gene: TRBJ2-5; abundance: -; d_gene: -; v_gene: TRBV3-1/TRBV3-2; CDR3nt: TGTGCCAGCAGCCCATGGGGTGTTAGCGTTGGGGAAGAGACCCAGTACTTC; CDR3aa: CASSPWGVSVGEETQYF
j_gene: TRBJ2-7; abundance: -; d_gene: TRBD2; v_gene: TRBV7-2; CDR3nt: TGTGCCAGCAGCTTAGTCCCTAGCGGGAGTGGCTACGAGCAGTACTTC; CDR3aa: CASSLVPSGSGYEQYF
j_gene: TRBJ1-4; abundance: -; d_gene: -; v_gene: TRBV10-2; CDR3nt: TGCGCCAGCAGTGAGTGGGCTCCATATGGTGAAAAACTGTTTTTT; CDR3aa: CASSEWAPYGEKLFF